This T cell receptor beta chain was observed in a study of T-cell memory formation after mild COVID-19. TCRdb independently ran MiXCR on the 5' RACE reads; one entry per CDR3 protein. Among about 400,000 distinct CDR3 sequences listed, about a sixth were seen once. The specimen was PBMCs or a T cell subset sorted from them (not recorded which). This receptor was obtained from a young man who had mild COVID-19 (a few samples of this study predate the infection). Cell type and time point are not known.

CDR3 coding DNA: TGTGCCAGCAGTTTCCTCACCTTTGGGGGGAATGAGCAGTTCTTC. Its protein product is CASSFLTFGGNEQFF. The chain has TRBV6-2 or TRBV6-3 and TRBJ2-1; tentative D call: TRBD2 (6 bases). CDR1 is MNHEY and CDR2 is SVGEGT in the germline V gene. This CDR3 has 15 residues. Trimming took off 4 bases at V and 7 bases at J, with 17 bases between the two ends.